This T cell receptor (beta chain) stems from a study of shared clonotypes between healthy human individuals. This clone was observed a few times. V dropped 6 bases and J dropped 5; count of bases not matched to a gene: 7. Germline V gives CDR1 SGHAT, CDR2 FQNNGV. This CDR3 comprises 13 residues. Roughly 33,000 T cell genomes, or roughly 180 ng DNA, went into the sorted-subset replicate PCRs. The method was immunoSEQ multiplex PCR; TCRdb's version includes in-frame clones alone and lacks a portion of them. The sample shows 550,000 to 850,000 clones, about 74% of them seen only once. Sequencing was carried out using memory CD4+ T cells sorted from blood. Subset here: CD45RA-negative fraction. J is TRBJ2-7 and V is TRBV11-2; 7 bases align to TRBD1. This TCR derives from a woman in her 30s in good health. CDR3: CASSSDRANEQYF. CDR3 coding DNA: TGTGCCAGCAGTTCCGACAGGGCCAACGAGCAGTACTTC.